This T cell receptor (beta chain) is drawn from a study of blood T cell repertoires in COVID-19. Study-level information: Acute-phase and convalescent COVID-19 samples originated in the United States, Italy and Spain. T cells, B-cell-depleted T cells, or PBMCs supplied cDNA or gDNA.

CDR3 length: 15 residues. Trimming pared 7 bases from V and 4 bases from J, leaving 17 bases between. The germline V gene encodes CDR1 SGHRS and CDR2 YFSETQ. Followed longitudinally, the Seattle patients had been enrolled during active infection. Authors' methods: Scientists estimated how many nucleated cells there were by amplifying reference gene primers. Assay: immunoSEQ multiplex PCR; the TCRdb copy retains only in-frame clones and omits some. V and J calls plus clone size are reproduced from that table; the DNA served to infer D and trimming. The sample shows some 350,000 clones, 89% of them seen only once.

Sequenced input: peripheral blood. The sequence came from a woman aged 25 to 39 with COVID-19, enrolled during active disease. V and J are TRBV5-1 and TRBJ2-2; weak D call: TRBD1 (6 bases). The CDR3 reads CASQEQGTGTGELFF. The DNA of the CDR3 is TGCGCCAGCCAAGAACAGGGAACGGGCACCGGGGAGCTGTTTTTT.